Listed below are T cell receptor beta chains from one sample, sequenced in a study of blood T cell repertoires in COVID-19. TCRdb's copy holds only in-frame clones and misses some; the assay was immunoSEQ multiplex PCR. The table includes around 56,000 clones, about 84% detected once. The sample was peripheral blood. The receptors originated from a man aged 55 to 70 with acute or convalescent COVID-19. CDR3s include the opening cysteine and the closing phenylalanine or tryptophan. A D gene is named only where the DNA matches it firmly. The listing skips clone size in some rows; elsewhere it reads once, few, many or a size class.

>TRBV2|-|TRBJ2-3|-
CASSEKGLTDTQYF
TGTGCCAGCAGTGAGAAGGGACTCACAGATACGCAGTATTTT
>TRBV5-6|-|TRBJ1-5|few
CASSPGSYSNQPQHF
TGTGCCAGCAGCCCAGGGTCATATAGCAATCAGCCCCAGCATTTT
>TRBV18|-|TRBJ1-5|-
CASSLQRNNQPQHF
TGTGCCAGCTCACTACAGCGGAACAATCAGCCCCAGCATTTT
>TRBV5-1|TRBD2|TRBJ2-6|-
CASTPGGSGANVLTF
TGCGCCAGCACCCCCGGGGGGTCTGGGGCCAACGTCCTGACTTTC
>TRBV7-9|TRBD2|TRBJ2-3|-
CASSFSGRRGGPGTQYF
TGTGCCAGCAGCTTTTCGGGTCGCCGGGGGGGGCCCGGGACGCAGTATTTT
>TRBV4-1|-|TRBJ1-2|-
CASSQDAAQVVYGYTF
TGCGCCAGCAGCCAAGATGCAGCCCAGGTAGTGTATGGCTACACCTTC
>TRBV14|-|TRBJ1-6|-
CASSPQGGNNSPLHF
TGTGCCAGCAGCCCCCAAGGGGGAAATAACTCACCCCTCCACTTT
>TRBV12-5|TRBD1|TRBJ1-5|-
CASGRDRGVNQPQHF
TGTGCTAGTGGACGGGACAGGGGGGTCAATCAGCCCCAGCATTTT
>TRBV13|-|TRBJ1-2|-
CASSHSLTRHYGYTF
TGTGCCAGCAGCCATTCTCTAACCCGCCACTATGGCTACACCTTC
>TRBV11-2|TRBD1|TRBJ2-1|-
CASSLGQVVKDEQFF
TGTGCCAGCAGCTTGGGACAGGTGGTTAAGGATGAGCAGTTCTTC
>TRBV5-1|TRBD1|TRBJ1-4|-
CASNQGAGEKLFF
TGCGCCAGCAATCAGGGGGCTGGGGAAAAACTGTTTTTT
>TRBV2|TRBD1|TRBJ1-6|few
CASTGGRNSPLHF
TGTGCGAGCACAGGGGGAAGGAATTCACCCCTCCACTTT
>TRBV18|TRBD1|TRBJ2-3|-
CASSLNVGQGPTDTQYF
TGTGCCAGCTCACTCAACGTGGGACAGGGGCCCACAGATACGCAGTATTTT
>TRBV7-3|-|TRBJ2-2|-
CASSLGQGNTGELFF
TGTGCCAGCAGCCTGGGTCAGGGGAACACCGGGGAGCTGTTTTTT
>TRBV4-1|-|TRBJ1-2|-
CASSQDGRGSYGYTF
TGCGCCAGCAGCCAAGATGGGAGGGGAAGCTATGGCTACACCTTC
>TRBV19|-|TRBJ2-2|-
CASSPQTNTGELFF
TGTGCCAGTAGTCCTCAGACGAACACCGGGGAGCTGTTTTTT
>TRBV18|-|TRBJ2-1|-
CASSSGTPYYNEQFF
TGTGCCAGCTCCAGCGGGACACCTTACTACAATGAGCAGTTCTTC
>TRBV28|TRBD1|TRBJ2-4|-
CASTTGGIRKNIQYF
TGTGCCAGCACGACAGGGGGCATTAGGAAAAACATTCAGTACTTC
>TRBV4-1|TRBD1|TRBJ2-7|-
CASSQEGTGGREQYF
TGCGCCAGCAGCCAAGAGGGGACAGGGGGTCGGGAGCAGTACTTC
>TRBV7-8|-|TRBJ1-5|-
CASSSRQTGPQHF
TGTGCCAGCAGCTCCCGACAGACAGGGCCCCAGCATTTT
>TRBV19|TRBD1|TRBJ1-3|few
CASRPGQGIGNTIYF
TGTGCCAGTCGACCGGGACAGGGGATTGGAAACACCATATATTTT
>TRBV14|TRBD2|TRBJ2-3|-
CASSQDSGRGGTDTQYF
TGTGCCAGCAGCCAAGATTCTGGGCGGGGGGGCACAGATACGCAGTATTTT
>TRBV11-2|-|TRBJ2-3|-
CASSLGSASETSTDTQYF
TGTGCCAGCAGCTTAGGTAGTGCTAGCGAGACTAGCACAGATACGCAGTATTTT
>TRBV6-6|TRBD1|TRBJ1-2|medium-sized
CASRRDSSSGYTF
TGTGCCAGCAGGCGGGACAGCTCTAGTGGCTACACCTTC
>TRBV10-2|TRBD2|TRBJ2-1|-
CASLTSGGREQFF
TGCGCCAGTTTGACTAGCGGGGGGCGGGAGCAGTTCTTC
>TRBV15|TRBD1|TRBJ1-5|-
CATSRPGQGGGGNQPQHF
TGTGCCACCAGCAGGCCGGGACAGGGCGGAGGGGGCAATCAGCCCCAGCATTTT
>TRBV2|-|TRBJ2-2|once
CASSYLEAGELFF
TGTGCCAGCAGTTACCTCGAGGCTGGGGAGCTGTTTTTT
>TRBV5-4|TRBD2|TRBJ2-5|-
CASSPRLAGGGRETQYF
TGTGCCAGCAGCCCCCGACTAGCGGGGGGCGGGAGAGAGACCCAGTACTTC
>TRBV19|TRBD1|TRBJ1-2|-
CASSILPGGSSGYTF
TGTGCCAGTAGTATTCTTCCAGGGGGCTCCAGCGGCTACACCTTC
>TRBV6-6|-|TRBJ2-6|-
CASSLGLSSGANVLTF
TGTGCCAGCAGTCTGGGACTCAGCTCTGGGGCCAACGTCCTGACTTTC
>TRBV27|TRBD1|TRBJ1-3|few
CASGTGSGNTIYF
TGTGCCAGCGGGACAGGCTCTGGAAACACCATATATTTT
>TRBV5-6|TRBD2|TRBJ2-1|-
CASIRRGGVYEQFF
TGTGCCAGCATCCGGCGGGGGGGAGTTTATGAGCAGTTCTTC
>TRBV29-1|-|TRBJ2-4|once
CSALVWGRKNIQYF
TGCAGCGCCCTGGTTTGGGGGAGGAAAAACATTCAGTACTTC
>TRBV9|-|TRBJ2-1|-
CASSVAGEQFF
TGTGCCAGCAGCGTAGCAGGTGAGCAGTTCTTC